This T cell receptor beta chain was identified during a study of tumor-infiltrating lymphocytes in primary liver carcinoma. Study findings and constraints: Paired tumor-adjacent and tumor-blood samples overlapped less than tumor region pairs did.

Notes on this clonotype: What it binds is unknown.

Co-extraction of both nucleic acids (RNA and DNA) used roughly 19-33 mg of unsorted bulk tissue. Each participant had primary liver carcinoma, and surgical resection was the treatment. These patients lived with chronic HBV infection and had never been treated. Every tumor sample had over 85% viable tumor cells. The CDR3 is 13 residues long. Per germline, CDR1 LGHDT and CDR2 YNNKEL (reference sequence). With 3 bases removed from V and 5 bases from J, the gap between germline ends came to 5 bases. Total RNA amounting to around 530 ng was the source from which TCR beta cDNA was made with a constant-region primer. Each TCR beta library was derived from three nested multiplex PCR rounds that employed slightly modified ARM-PCR. TRBV1-TRBV30 forward primers and a C-beta reverse primer were used in the first two PCR rounds, which each ran for about 10 cycles. MiXCR was run by TCRdb on the multiplex PCR reads, yielding one entry per CDR3 protein. The repertoire holds roughly 120,000 distinct CDR3 sequences, with 60% to 70% as singletons.

The chain employs TRBV3-1 and TRBJ2-6, with no clear D. The sequence was obtained from a woman aged 60-75 years with primary liver carcinoma and hepatitis B virus infection. Sequenced: liver tumor tissue from sampling region 1. Sample subset: tumor region T1, superior pole. The CDR3 DNA sequence: TGTGCCAGCAGCCAGTCTCGGGCCAACGTCCTGACTTTC. Translated: CASSQSRANVLTF.